This TCR beta chain was sequenced during a study of vaccination and CD4 T cells after COVID-19. With the Oncomine TCR Beta short-read assay, DNA from cultured CD4+ T cells was sequenced. TCRdb recomputed calls from the PCR reads with MiXCR, one row per CDR3 protein. The table includes 9,500 to 12,000 distinct CDR3 sequences, under 30% detected once. Stated treatment: roughly 10-day PBMC culture with coronavirus spike peptide pools or control peptides (ViraFEST assay). Turning to this clonotype: Its target is not known.

Germline trimming cut 3 bases from V and 0 bases from J; bases unmatched to any gene: 4. The CDR3 contains 16 residues. Germline V gene sequence: CDR1 DFQATT, CDR2 SNEGSKA (reference sequence). The chain uses TRBV20-1 and TRBJ2-1, with 11 nucleotides matching TRBD2. This clonotype was sampled from a human donor who had recovered from COVID-19. The input for sequencing was CD4+ T cells from blood, cultured in vitro, taken after SARS-CoV-2 vaccination. CDR3 protein: CSARGTSGSSYNEQFF. CDR3 nucleotide sequence: TGCAGTGCTAGGGGAACTAGCGGGAGCTCCTACAATGAGCAGTTCTTC.